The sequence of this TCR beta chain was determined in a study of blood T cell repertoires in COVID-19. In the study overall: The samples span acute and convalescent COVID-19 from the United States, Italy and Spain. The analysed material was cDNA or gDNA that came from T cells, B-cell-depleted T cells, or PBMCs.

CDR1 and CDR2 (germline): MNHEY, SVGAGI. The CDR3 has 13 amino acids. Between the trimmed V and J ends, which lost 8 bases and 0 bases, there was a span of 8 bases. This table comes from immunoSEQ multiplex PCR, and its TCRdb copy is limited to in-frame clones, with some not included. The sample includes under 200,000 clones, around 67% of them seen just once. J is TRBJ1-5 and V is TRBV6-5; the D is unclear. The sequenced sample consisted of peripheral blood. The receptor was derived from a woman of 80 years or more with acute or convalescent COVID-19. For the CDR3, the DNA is TGTGCCAGCTGCGTGAATAGCAATCAGCCCCAGCATTTT. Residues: CASCVNSNQPQHF.